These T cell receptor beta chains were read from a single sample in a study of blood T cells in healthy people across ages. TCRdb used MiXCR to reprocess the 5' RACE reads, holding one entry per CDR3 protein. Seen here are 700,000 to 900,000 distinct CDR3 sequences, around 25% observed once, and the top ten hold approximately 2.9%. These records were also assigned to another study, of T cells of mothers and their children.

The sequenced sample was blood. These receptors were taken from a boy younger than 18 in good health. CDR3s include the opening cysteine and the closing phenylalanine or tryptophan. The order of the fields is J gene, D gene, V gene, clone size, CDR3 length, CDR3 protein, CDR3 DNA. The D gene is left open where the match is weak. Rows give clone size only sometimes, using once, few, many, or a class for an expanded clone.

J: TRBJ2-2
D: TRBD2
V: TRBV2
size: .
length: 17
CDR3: CASSDPILAGGTGELFF
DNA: TGTGCCAGCAGTGACCCTATACTAGCGGGGGGCACCGGGGAGCTGTTTTTT

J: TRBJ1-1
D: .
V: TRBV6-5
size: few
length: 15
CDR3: CASRGSERLDTEAFF
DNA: TGTGCCAGCAGGGGGTCGGAGCGCTTGGACACTGAAGCTTTCTTT

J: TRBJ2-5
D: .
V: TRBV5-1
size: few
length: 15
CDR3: CASSKGPERQETQYF
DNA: TGCGCCAGCAGTAAAGGTCCAGAAAGGCAAGAGACCCAGTACTTC

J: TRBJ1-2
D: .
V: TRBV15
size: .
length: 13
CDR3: CATSRDRGSGYTF
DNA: TGTGCCACCAGCAGAGATCGTGGGTCAGGCTACACCTTC

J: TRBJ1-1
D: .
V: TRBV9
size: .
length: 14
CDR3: CASSPSYGWTEAFF
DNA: TGTGCCAGCAGTCCTAGTTATGGTTGGACTGAAGCTTTCTTT

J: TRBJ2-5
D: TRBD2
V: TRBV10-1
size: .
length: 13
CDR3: CASSEGTSGTQYF
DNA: TGCGCCAGCAGTGAGGGGACTAGCGGGACCCAGTACTTC

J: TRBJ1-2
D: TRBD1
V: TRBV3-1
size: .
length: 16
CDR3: CASRLSRTGENYGYTF
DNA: TGTGCCAGCAGACTTTCTCGGACAGGGGAGAACTATGGCTACACCTTC

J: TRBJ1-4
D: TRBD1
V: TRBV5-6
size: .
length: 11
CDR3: CAGSVQGAVFF
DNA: TGTGCCGGCAGCGTACAGGGGGCAGTGTTTTTT

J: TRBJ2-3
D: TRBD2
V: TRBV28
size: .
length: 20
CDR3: CASSLKNIGFSGGATDTQYF
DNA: TGTGCCAGCAGTTTAAAAAATATCGGGTTCAGCGGGGGGGCAACAGATACGCAGTATTTT

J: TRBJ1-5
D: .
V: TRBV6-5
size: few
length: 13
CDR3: CASSYGQRGAQHF
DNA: TGTGCCAGCAGTTACGGGCAACGTGGGGCCCAGCATTTT

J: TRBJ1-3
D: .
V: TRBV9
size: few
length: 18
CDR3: CASSGRSSEGGFGNTIYF
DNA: TGTGCCAGCAGCGGCCGTAGTTCGGAGGGGGGTTTTGGAAACACCATATATTTT

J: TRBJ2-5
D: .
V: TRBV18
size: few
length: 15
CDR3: CASSRAAQIPETQYF
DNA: TGTGCCAGCTCACGAGCCGCACAGATTCCGGAGACCCAGTACTTC

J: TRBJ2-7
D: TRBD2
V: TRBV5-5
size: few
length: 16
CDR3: CASSPFPSGNRPKQYF
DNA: TGTGCCAGCAGCCCCTTTCCTAGCGGAAACCGCCCGAAACAGTACTTC

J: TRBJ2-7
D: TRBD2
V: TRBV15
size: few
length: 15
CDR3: CATSRVRGGPYEQYF
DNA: TGTGCCACCAGCAGAGTTCGGGGGGGCCCCTACGAGCAGTACTTC

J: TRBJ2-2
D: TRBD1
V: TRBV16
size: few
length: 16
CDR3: CASSKDRGVFAGELFF
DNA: TGTGCCAGCAGCAAGGACAGGGGAGTCTTTGCCGGGGAGCTGTTTTTT